These T cell receptor beta chains were read from a single sample in a study of blood T cells in healthy people across ages. TCRdb called the 5' RACE reads again in MiXCR, with one record for every CDR3 protein. The sample records fewer than 2,000,000 distinct CDR3 sequences, about two fifths being singletons. Sequencing was carried out using blood. The receptors stem from a human donor in good health. The CDR3 runs from the conserved cysteine through the conserved F or W. D genes are given only for firm matches. Not every row has a clone size; where given, it reads once, few, many or a size class.

clone_size: few
v_call: TRBV20-1
j_call: TRBJ2-1
d_call: TRBD2
cdr3_nt: TGCAGTGCTAGAGATCCCCGGGGGGGCAGACCCTACAATGAGCAGTTCTTC
cdr3_aa: CSARDPRGGRPYNEQFF

clone_size: -
v_call: TRBV7-9
j_call: TRBJ1-1
d_call: -
cdr3_nt: TGTGCCAGCAGCTTAGGGGCGGCTTTCTTT
cdr3_aa: CASSLGAAFF

clone_size: -
v_call: TRBV7-2
j_call: TRBJ2-7
d_call: TRBD2
cdr3_nt: TGCGCCAGCAGCAACCCGGGAGGGTACGAGCAGTACTTC
cdr3_aa: CASSNPGGYEQYF

clone_size: few
v_call: TRBV20-1
j_call: TRBJ2-5
d_call: -
cdr3_nt: TGCAGTGCCCCCGGGTTACAAGAGACCCAGTACTTC
cdr3_aa: CSAPGLQETQYF

clone_size: -
v_call: TRBV4-2
j_call: TRBJ1-2
d_call: -
cdr3_nt: TGTGCCAGCAGCCAAGAGGGGGACGGATACTATGGCTACACCTTC
cdr3_aa: CASSQEGDGYYGYTF

clone_size: -
v_call: TRBV10-3
j_call: TRBJ2-1
d_call: -
cdr3_nt: TGTGCCATCTGTCAGGGAGAATGCAATGAGCAGTTCTTC
cdr3_aa: CAICQGECNEQFF

clone_size: -
v_call: TRBV7-2
j_call: TRBJ2-1
d_call: TRBD2
cdr3_nt: TGTGCCAGCATCAATTCCCCGGGACTAGTCGTTGAGCAGTTCTTC
cdr3_aa: CASINSPGLVVEQFF

clone_size: many
v_call: TRBV7-2
j_call: TRBJ2-1
d_call: -
cdr3_nt: TGTGCCAGCAGTCCAGCCTCCTCCTACAATGAGCAGTTCTTC
cdr3_aa: CASSPASSYNEQFF

clone_size: few
v_call: TRBV5-1
j_call: TRBJ1-1
d_call: TRBD1
cdr3_nt: TGCGCCAGCAGCTTTGGGACAGCCACTGAAGCTTTCTTT
cdr3_aa: CASSFGTATEAFF

clone_size: -
v_call: TRBV7-2
j_call: TRBJ2-1
d_call: TRBD2
cdr3_nt: TGTGCCAGCAGCTCACCGGGACTAGCGGGGCGAAGCTCCTACAATGAGCAGTTCTTC
cdr3_aa: CASSSPGLAGRSSYNEQFF

clone_size: -
v_call: TRBV12-3/TRBV12-4
j_call: TRBJ2-1
d_call: -
cdr3_nt: TGTGCCAGCAGTTATCCCCTTGCGAAGCAGTTCTTC
cdr3_aa: CASSYPLAKQFF

clone_size: few
v_call: TRBV12-3/TRBV12-4
j_call: TRBJ1-2
d_call: TRBD1
cdr3_nt: TGTGCCAGCAGTAACAGGGGGTTTAACTATGGCTACACCTTC
cdr3_aa: CASSNRGFNYGYTF

clone_size: -
v_call: TRBV12-3/TRBV12-4
j_call: TRBJ2-7
d_call: TRBD1
cdr3_nt: TGTGCCAGCAGTTTAGCGCTGGGACAGGGCGTGTACGAGCAGTACTTC
cdr3_aa: CASSLALGQGVYEQYF

clone_size: -
v_call: TRBV4-3
j_call: TRBJ1-2
d_call: -
cdr3_nt: TGCGCCAGCAGTAAGCTTGGAAGCACATATGGCTACACCTTC
cdr3_aa: CASSKLGSTYGYTF

clone_size: few
v_call: TRBV6-2/TRBV6-3
j_call: TRBJ2-5
d_call: -
cdr3_nt: TGTGCCAGCGACTCCGGGTCGGAGACCCAGTACTTC
cdr3_aa: CASDSGSETQYF

clone_size: -
v_call: TRBV5-1
j_call: TRBJ2-3
d_call: -
cdr3_nt: TGCGCCAGCAGCTCCCCAGGGGAAGATACGCAGTATTTT
cdr3_aa: CASSSPGEDTQYF

clone_size: few
v_call: TRBV4-3
j_call: TRBJ1-4
d_call: -
cdr3_nt: TGCGCCAGCAGCCATTATCAGGGTCCCCATAATGAAAAACTGTTTTTT
cdr3_aa: CASSHYQGPHNEKLFF

clone_size: -
v_call: TRBV6-2/TRBV6-3
j_call: TRBJ2-1
d_call: -
cdr3_nt: TGTGCCAGCCTTGAGACTGCCTCCTACAATGAGCAGTTCTTC
cdr3_aa: CASLETASYNEQFF

clone_size: once
v_call: TRBV5-6
j_call: TRBJ2-7
d_call: -
cdr3_nt: TGTGCCAGCAGTCTCCGACAGGCGAGGCAGTACTTC
cdr3_aa: CASSLRQARQYF

clone_size: -
v_call: TRBV4-2
j_call: TRBJ1-2
d_call: TRBD1
cdr3_nt: TGTGCCAGCGGCCCCTCCGGACAGGGAAGGGAGGATGGCTACACCTTC
cdr3_aa: CASGPSGQGREDGYTF

clone_size: -
v_call: TRBV5-1
j_call: TRBJ2-3
d_call: TRBD2
cdr3_nt: TGCGCCAGCAGCTTGGAACGGGAGGCGGATACGCAGTATTTT
cdr3_aa: CASSLEREADTQYF

clone_size: -
v_call: TRBV7-2
j_call: TRBJ2-3
d_call: -
cdr3_nt: TGTGCCAGCAGCTCCGGACCCCGTGGCGCAGATACGCAGTATTTT
cdr3_aa: CASSSGPRGADTQYF

clone_size: -
v_call: TRBV6-6
j_call: TRBJ1-1
d_call: -
cdr3_nt: TGTGCCAGCAGACACAGGGTCACTGAAGCTTTCTTT
cdr3_aa: CASRHRVTEAFF

clone_size: -
v_call: TRBV7-2
j_call: TRBJ2-7
d_call: -
cdr3_nt: TGTGCCAGCAGCTTACTAAACAACGAGCAGTACTTC
cdr3_aa: CASSLLNNEQYF

clone_size: few
v_call: TRBV5-1
j_call: TRBJ1-2
d_call: TRBD1
cdr3_nt: TGCGCCAGCAGCCGGACCGGGACAGGGGGCGTCGGCTACACCTTC
cdr3_aa: CASSRTGTGGVGYTF

clone_size: -
v_call: TRBV14
j_call: TRBJ2-7
d_call: -
cdr3_nt: TGTGCCAGCAACCACCCGAGGGGGAGACACTACGAGCAGTACTTC
cdr3_aa: CASNHPRGRHYEQYF

clone_size: -
v_call: TRBV20-1
j_call: TRBJ1-6
d_call: -
cdr3_nt: TGCAGTGTACGGGGGGCAGGCTATAATTCACCCCTCCACTTT
cdr3_aa: CSVRGAGYNSPLHF

clone_size: once
v_call: TRBV29-1
j_call: TRBJ1-2
d_call: -
cdr3_nt: TGCAGCGTTGAAGTATTGCAGGGAAGAGACTACACCTTC
cdr3_aa: CSVEVLQGRDYTF

clone_size: -
v_call: TRBV5-1
j_call: TRBJ1-1
d_call: -
cdr3_nt: TGCGCCAGCAGCCTGGATTCAGGGATGAACACTGAAGCTTTCTTT
cdr3_aa: CASSLDSGMNTEAFF

clone_size: -
v_call: TRBV7-2
j_call: TRBJ1-2
d_call: -
cdr3_nt: TGTGCCAGCAGCTTAATCTCTCTCGGGGAGGGCTACACCTTC
cdr3_aa: CASSLISLGEGYTF

clone_size: -
v_call: TRBV2
j_call: TRBJ2-7
d_call: -
cdr3_nt: TGTGCCAGCAGGGGCTGGCGGTCCTCGAGCTCCTACGAGCAGTACTTC
cdr3_aa: CASRGWRSSSSYEQYF

clone_size: -
v_call: TRBV2
j_call: TRBJ1-4
d_call: -
cdr3_nt: TGTGCCAGTCTTCAGAGAGGAAAACTGTTTTTT
cdr3_aa: CASLQRGKLFF

clone_size: many
v_call: TRBV20-1
j_call: TRBJ2-5
d_call: -
cdr3_nt: TGCAGTGCAACCACCGGGACAATCGCTACCCAGTACTTC
cdr3_aa: CSATTGTIATQYF

clone_size: -
v_call: TRBV4-2
j_call: TRBJ2-5
d_call: TRBD2
cdr3_nt: TGTGCCAGCAGCCCCGGGACTAGAAAAGAGACCCAGTACTTC
cdr3_aa: CASSPGTRKETQYF

clone_size: once
v_call: TRBV6-2/TRBV6-3
j_call: TRBJ2-7
d_call: TRBD2
cdr3_nt: TGTGCCAGCAGTGAGGGAATGAGACTAGCACCCGACGAGCAGTACTTC
cdr3_aa: CASSEGMRLAPDEQYF

clone_size: -
v_call: TRBV18
j_call: TRBJ2-7
d_call: TRBD2
cdr3_nt: TGTGCCAGCTCACCACAGGTGCCCAGCGGGGGGGCAGGCGAGCAGTACTTC
cdr3_aa: CASSPQVPSGGAGEQYF

clone_size: -
v_call: TRBV4-2
j_call: TRBJ2-3
d_call: -
cdr3_nt: TGTGCCAGCAGCCAAGGAGGAGGGAGCGGGCGCACAGATACGCAGTATTTT
cdr3_aa: CASSQGGGSGRTDTQYF

clone_size: -
v_call: TRBV4-2
j_call: TRBJ2-7
d_call: -
cdr3_nt: TGTGCCACTTCGACAGGAGGGATGGATGGGTCGAACGAGCAGTACTTC
cdr3_aa: CATSTGGMDGSNEQYF

clone_size: -
v_call: TRBV7-9
j_call: TRBJ2-1
d_call: -
cdr3_nt: TGTGCCAGCAGCTTAGGGCAGGGGCTAGACAATGAGCAGTTCTTC
cdr3_aa: CASSLGQGLDNEQFF

clone_size: -
v_call: TRBV5-1
j_call: TRBJ2-3
d_call: TRBD2
cdr3_nt: TGCGCCAGCAGCGTCATGGGGGCAAGTCTAGCGGGGGCCAGCACAGGTACGCAGTATTTT
cdr3_aa: CASSVMGASLAGASTGTQYF

clone_size: -
v_call: TRBV29-1
j_call: TRBJ2-7
d_call: -
cdr3_nt: TGCAGCGTTGTAGGGGGCCGGGGGCCCTACGAGCAGTACTTC
cdr3_aa: CSVVGGRGPYEQYF

clone_size: -
v_call: TRBV27
j_call: TRBJ2-6
d_call: -
cdr3_nt: TGTGCCACGACGCGCAGGGGCTCTCTCCCTGGGGCCAACGTCCTGACTTTC
cdr3_aa: CATTRRGSLPGANVLTF

clone_size: few
v_call: TRBV7-9
j_call: TRBJ1-2
d_call: -
cdr3_nt: TGTGCCAGCAGCAACAGGGTATATGGCTACACCTTC
cdr3_aa: CASSNRVYGYTF

clone_size: once
v_call: TRBV20-1
j_call: TRBJ1-1
d_call: -
cdr3_nt: TGCAGTGCTAGAGACAGGGTTAGGATGAACACTGAAGCTTTCTTT
cdr3_aa: CSARDRVRMNTEAFF

clone_size: few
v_call: TRBV12-3/TRBV12-4
j_call: TRBJ1-2
d_call: TRBD1
cdr3_nt: TGTGCCAGCAGTCGCAGGGGGCCCAACTATGGCTACACCTTC
cdr3_aa: CASSRRGPNYGYTF

clone_size: once
v_call: TRBV9
j_call: TRBJ2-3
d_call: -
cdr3_nt: TGTGCCAGCAGCGCCGAACCTAGGCGCACGCAGTATTTT
cdr3_aa: CASSAEPRRTQYF

clone_size: -
v_call: TRBV20-1
j_call: TRBJ2-1
d_call: -
cdr3_nt: TGCAGTGCTAGAGCATCGACAGAAGCTTTCGACAATGAGCAGTTCTTC
cdr3_aa: CSARASTEAFDNEQFF

clone_size: few
v_call: TRBV5-4
j_call: TRBJ2-5
d_call: -
cdr3_nt: TGTGCCAGCAGCTTGCCGGGGGAGAGGAAAGAGACCCAGTACTTC
cdr3_aa: CASSLPGERKETQYF

clone_size: few
v_call: TRBV7-9
j_call: TRBJ2-7
d_call: TRBD1
cdr3_nt: TGTGCCAGCAGCAGCCGGGACAGCTACTACGAGCAGTACTTC
cdr3_aa: CASSSRDSYYEQYF

clone_size: once
v_call: TRBV7-6
j_call: TRBJ2-6
d_call: -
cdr3_nt: TGTGCCAGCAGCTTGGGCAGCTCTCCTGGGGCCAACGTCCGGACTTTC
cdr3_aa: CASSLGSSPGANVRTF

clone_size: few
v_call: TRBV6-2/TRBV6-3
j_call: TRBJ2-1
d_call: TRBD2
cdr3_nt: TGTGCCAGCAGTTACCCGACTAGCCTATCCTACAATGAGCAGTTCTTC
cdr3_aa: CASSYPTSLSYNEQFF

clone_size: -
v_call: TRBV5-1
j_call: TRBJ2-5
d_call: -
cdr3_nt: TGCGCCAGCAGCTTGATAGGGTCAGGAGGGGAGACCCAGTACTTC
cdr3_aa: CASSLIGSGGETQYF

clone_size: few
v_call: TRBV6-2/TRBV6-3
j_call: TRBJ2-7
d_call: -
cdr3_nt: TGTGCCAGCAGTAAGAGTGGGCAGGGGAACGGCGAGCAGTACTTC
cdr3_aa: CASSKSGQGNGEQYF

clone_size: few
v_call: TRBV7-2
j_call: TRBJ2-1
d_call: TRBD2
cdr3_nt: TGTGCCAGCAGCTTAATGGCGGGGGGATGCAATGAGCAGTTCTTC
cdr3_aa: CASSLMAGGCNEQFF

clone_size: -
v_call: TRBV12-3/TRBV12-4
j_call: TRBJ2-5
d_call: -
cdr3_nt: TGTGCCAGCACCGCGGGCGTCACAGAGACCCAGTACTTC
cdr3_aa: CASTAGVTETQYF